These 10 T cell receptor beta chains share one sample of origin, sequenced in a study of beta chain features in type 1 diabetes. Their recognized antigens are unknown. Study-level points and caveats: Shorter TCRB CDR3s, moderately but significantly so, marked every one of the four CD4+ subsets in Type 1 diabetes patients.

Sequenced material consisted of expressed TCRB transcripts (all of the isolated RNA was reverse transcribed). Here immunoSEQ multiplex PCR was the method, and the copy in TCRdb shows in-frame clones only, minus some. The sample contains tens of thousands of clones, approximately 64% of which appear only once. Sequenced: Tregs from blood. The receptors were sampled from a woman aged 25 to 45 with type 1 diabetes.

V gene TRBV5-1 combines with J gene TRBJ2-1; TRBD1 agrees at 10 bases. Losses at the gene ends were 4 bases for V and 8 bases for J; bases not matched to a gene: 3. Per germline, CDR1 SGHRS and CDR2 YFSETQ. The CDR3 runs to 13 residues. CDR3 amino acids: CASSLGQGYEQFF. In nucleotides, the CDR3 is TGCGCCAGCAGCCTGGGACAGGGGTATGAGCAGTTCTTC.

The rearrangement links TRBV5-4 to TRBJ2-3, with 7 nucleotides matching TRBD2. CDR3 size: 17 residues. J lost 0 bases, V lost 6 bases, and 13 bases had no gene match. Germline CDR1 SGHNT, CDR2 YYREEE (reference sequence). CDR3 in amino acids: CASTQKRGALSTDTQYF. The DNA of the CDR3 is TGTGCCAGCACCCAGAAGCGGGGTGCCCTCAGCACAGATACGCAGTATTTT.

The V and J genes are TRBV11-1 and TRBJ2-7; unclear D gene. The CDR3 is made up of 11 amino acids. The germline V gene has CDR1 SGHAT and CDR2 FQDESV (reference sequence). The V gene lost 4 bases and the J gene lost 5 bases, with 6 bases spanning the gap. CDR3: CASSSYDEQYF. DNA for the CDR3: TGTGCCAGCAGCTCGTATGACGAGCAGTACTTC.

The DNA for the CDR3 is TGTGCCAGCAGCCAGTGGACAGGGAACACCTACGAGCAGTACTTC. It translates to CASSQWTGNTYEQYF. The chain combines TRBV7-9 with TRBJ2-7, with 8 bases fitting TRBD1. The germline V gene has CDR1 SEHNR and CDR2 FQNEAQ (reference sequence). Trimming cost V 5 bases and J 2 bases; bases outside gene matches: 8. CDR3 length: 15 amino acids.

This chain connects TRBV30 to TRBJ2-3, with 11 bases aligning to TRBD1. The germline CDR1 and CDR2 sequences are GTSNPN and SVGIG (reference sequence). V gave up 5 bases and J gave up 5 bases; unmatched junction bases: 9. The CDR3 is made up of 15 amino acids. The CDR3 coding sequence is TGTGCCTGGGGGAGAAAGGGGACAGGGGGAGATACGCAGTATTTT. This codes for CAWGRKGTGGDTQYF.

CDR3 DNA: TGTGCCAGCAGCGTAGGTGCCCGAGCGGGAGGCTCCTACGAGCAGTACTTC. Protein: CASSVGARAGGSYEQYF. V is TRBV9 and J is TRBJ2-7, with 9 bases lining up with TRBD2. From germline, CDR1 is SGDLS and CDR2 YYNGEE. The V gene end was trimmed by 0 bases and the J gene end by 0 bases; junction bases not matched to a gene: 7. The CDR3 spans 17 residues.

The chain combines TRBV7-2 with TRBJ1-2; 7 bases match TRBD1. Germline V gene data show CDR1 as SGHTA and CDR2 as FQGNSA. This CDR3 contains 13 residues. Trimming at V came to 6 bases and at J to 8 bases, leaving 9 bases not matched to a gene. CDR3 in amino acids: CASRETGIGGYTF. Here the CDR3 DNA reads TGTGCCAGCAGGGAGACAGGGATAGGAGGCTACACCTTC.

This chain joins TRBV5-4 and TRBJ2-7, with 9 positions matching TRBD1. Germline V gene sequence: CDR1 SGHNT, CDR2 YYREEE (reference sequence). This CDR3 contains 16 residues. V shed 4 bases, J shed 6 bases, and the junction held 14 bases outside the gene matches. In DNA form, the CDR3 reads TGTGCCAGCAGCGGTACAGGGGGCGAGACGTCGGGCGAGCAGTACTTC. Translating gives CASSGTGGETSGEQYF.

This chain connects TRBV5-4 to TRBJ2-7, with 16 bases aligning to TRBD2. CDR1 and CDR2 from the germline V gene are SGHNT and YYREEE (reference sequence). Trimming at V came to 0 bases and at J to 5 bases, leaving 5 bases not matched to a gene. The CDR3 runs 17 residues. The CDR3 sequence: CASSLVMGLAGGDEQYF. The CDR3, as DNA: TGTGCCAGCAGCTTGGTAATGGGACTAGCGGGAGGGGACGAGCAGTACTTC.

This clone was observed a few times. V usage is TRBV6-5 and J usage is TRBJ2-2; 8 bases map to TRBD2. Trimming took 2 bases from V and 4 from J; bases not matched to a gene: 3. The CDR3 is 15 residues long. CDR1 and CDR2 (germline): MNHEY, SVGAGI. The CDR3: CASSYAAGVTGELFF. The CDR3 DNA sequence: TGTGCCAGCAGTTACGCAGCGGGAGTCACCGGGGAGCTGTTTTTT.